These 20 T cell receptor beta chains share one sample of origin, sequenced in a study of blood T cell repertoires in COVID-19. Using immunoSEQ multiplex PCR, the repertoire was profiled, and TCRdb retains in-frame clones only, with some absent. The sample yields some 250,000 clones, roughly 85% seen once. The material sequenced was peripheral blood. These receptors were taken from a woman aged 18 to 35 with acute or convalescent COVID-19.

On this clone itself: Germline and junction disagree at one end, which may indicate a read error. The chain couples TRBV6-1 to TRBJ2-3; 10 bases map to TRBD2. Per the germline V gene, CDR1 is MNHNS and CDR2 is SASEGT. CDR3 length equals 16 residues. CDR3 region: CASSEGGAGGADTQYF. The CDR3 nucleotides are TGTGCCAGCAGCGAAGGGGGAGCGGGAGGGGCAGATACGCAGTATTTT.

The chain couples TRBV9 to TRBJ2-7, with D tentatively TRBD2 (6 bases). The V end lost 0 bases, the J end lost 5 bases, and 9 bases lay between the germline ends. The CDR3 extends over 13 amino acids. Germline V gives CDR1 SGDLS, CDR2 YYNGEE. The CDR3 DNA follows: TGTGCCAGCAGCGTAGCGGGAGTCAACGAGCAGTACTTC. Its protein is CASSVAGVNEQYF.

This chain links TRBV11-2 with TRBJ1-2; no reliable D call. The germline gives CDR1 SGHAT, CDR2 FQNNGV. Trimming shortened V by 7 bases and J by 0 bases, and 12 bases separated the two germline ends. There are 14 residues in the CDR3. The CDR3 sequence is CASTPGGPNYGYTF. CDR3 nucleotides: TGTGCCAGCACCCCCGGAGGTCCTAACTATGGCTACACCTTC.

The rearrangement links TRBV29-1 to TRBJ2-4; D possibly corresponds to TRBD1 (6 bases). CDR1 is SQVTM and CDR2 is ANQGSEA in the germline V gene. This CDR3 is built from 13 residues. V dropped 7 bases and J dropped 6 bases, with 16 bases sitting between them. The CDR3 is CSAIGTLGNIQYF. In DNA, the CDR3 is TGCAGCGCCATCGGGACATTAGGAAACATTCAGTACTTC.

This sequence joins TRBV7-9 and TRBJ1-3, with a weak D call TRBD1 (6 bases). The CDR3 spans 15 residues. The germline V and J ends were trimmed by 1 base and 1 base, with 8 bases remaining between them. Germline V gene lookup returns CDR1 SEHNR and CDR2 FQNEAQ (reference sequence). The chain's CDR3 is CASSLDRDSGNTIYF. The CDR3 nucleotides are TGTGCCAGCAGCTTAGACAGGGATTCTGGAAACACCATATATTTT.

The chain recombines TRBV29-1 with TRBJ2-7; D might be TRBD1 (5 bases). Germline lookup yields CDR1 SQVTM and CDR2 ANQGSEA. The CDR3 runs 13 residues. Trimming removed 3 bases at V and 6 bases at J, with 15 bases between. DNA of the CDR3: TGCAGCGTTGAGGTCATGCAGGACACCGAGCAGTACTTC. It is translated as CSVEVMQDTEQYF.

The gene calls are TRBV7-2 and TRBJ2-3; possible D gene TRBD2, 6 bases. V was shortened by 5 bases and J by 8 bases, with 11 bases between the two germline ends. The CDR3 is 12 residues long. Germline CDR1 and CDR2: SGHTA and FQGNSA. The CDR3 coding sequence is TGTGCCAGCAGCCCAAGGAGGGCTACGCAGTATTTT. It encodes CASSPRRATQYF.

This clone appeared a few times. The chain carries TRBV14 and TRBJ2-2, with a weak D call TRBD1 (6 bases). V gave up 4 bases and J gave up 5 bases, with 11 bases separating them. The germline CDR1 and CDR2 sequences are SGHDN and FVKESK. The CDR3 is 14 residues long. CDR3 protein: CASSRDTGTGELFF. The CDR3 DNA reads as TGTGCCAGCAGCCGGGACACAGGAACCGGGGAGCTGTTTTTT.

CDR3 amino acids: CASSTGTSHAGELFF. As DNA, the CDR3 is TGCGCCAGCAGTACCGGGACTAGTCATGCCGGGGAGCTGTTTTTT. The chain combines TRBV10-2 with TRBJ2-2; TRBD2 matches 8 bases. The CDR3 is 15 residues long. J was trimmed by 6 bases and V by 5 bases; bases with no gene match: 8. Germline V gene data show CDR1 as WSHSY and CDR2 as SAAADI.

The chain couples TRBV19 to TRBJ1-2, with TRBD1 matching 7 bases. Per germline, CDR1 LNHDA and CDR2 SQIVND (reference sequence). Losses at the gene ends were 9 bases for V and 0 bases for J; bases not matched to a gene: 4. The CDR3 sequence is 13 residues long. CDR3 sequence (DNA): TGTGCCAGCCAGCAGGGGGCTAACTATGGCTACACCTTC. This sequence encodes CASQQGANYGYTF.

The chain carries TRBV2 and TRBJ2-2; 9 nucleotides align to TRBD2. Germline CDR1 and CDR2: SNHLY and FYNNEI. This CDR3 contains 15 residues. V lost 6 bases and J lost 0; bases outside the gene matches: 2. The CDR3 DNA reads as TGTGCCAGCAGGATAGCGGGAGCGAACACCGGGGAGCTGTTTTTT. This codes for CASRIAGANTGELFF.

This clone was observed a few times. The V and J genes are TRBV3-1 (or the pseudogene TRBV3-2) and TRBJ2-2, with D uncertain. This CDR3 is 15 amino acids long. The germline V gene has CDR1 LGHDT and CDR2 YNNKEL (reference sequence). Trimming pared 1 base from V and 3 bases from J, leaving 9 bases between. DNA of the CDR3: TGTGCCAGCAGCCAAGCCTGGCGGTACACCGGGGAGCTGTTTTTT. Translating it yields CASSQAWRYTGELFF.

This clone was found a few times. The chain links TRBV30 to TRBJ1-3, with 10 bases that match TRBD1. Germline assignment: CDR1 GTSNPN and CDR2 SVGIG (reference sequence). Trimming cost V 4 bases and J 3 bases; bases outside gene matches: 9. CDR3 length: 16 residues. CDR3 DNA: TGTGCCTGGAAGCGTATGACAGGGGGCGATGGAAACACCATATATTTT. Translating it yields CAWKRMTGGDGNTIYF.

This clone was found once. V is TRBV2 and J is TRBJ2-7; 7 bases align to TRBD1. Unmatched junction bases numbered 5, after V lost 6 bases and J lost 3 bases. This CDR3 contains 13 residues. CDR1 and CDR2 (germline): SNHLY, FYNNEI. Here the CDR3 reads CASRPTGFYEQYF. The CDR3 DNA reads TGTGCCAGCAGACCGACAGGGTTCTACGAGCAGTACTTC.

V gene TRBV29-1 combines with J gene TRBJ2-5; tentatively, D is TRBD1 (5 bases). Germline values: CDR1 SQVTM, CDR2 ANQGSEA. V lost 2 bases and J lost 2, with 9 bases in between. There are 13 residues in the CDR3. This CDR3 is CSVEMGPQETQYF. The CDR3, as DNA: TGCAGCGTTGAAATGGGGCCTCAAGAGACCCAGTACTTC.

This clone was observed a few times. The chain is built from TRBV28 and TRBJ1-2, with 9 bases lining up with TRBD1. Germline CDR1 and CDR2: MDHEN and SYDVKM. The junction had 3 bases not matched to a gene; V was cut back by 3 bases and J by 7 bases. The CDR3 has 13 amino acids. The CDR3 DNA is TGTGCCAGCAGTTTGGGACAGGGCCCTGGCTACACCTTC. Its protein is CASSLGQGPGYTF.

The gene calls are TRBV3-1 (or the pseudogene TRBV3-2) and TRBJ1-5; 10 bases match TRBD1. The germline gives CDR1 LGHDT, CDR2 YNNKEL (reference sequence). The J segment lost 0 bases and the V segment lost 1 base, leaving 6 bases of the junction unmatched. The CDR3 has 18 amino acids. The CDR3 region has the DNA TGTGCCAGCAGCCAAGCCGACAGGGGGCTATATAGCAATCAGCCCCAGCATTTT. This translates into CASSQADRGLYSNQPQHF.

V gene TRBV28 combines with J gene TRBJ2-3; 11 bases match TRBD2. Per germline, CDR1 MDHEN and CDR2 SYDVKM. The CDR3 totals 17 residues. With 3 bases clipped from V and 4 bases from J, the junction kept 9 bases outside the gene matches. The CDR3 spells CASSLRILAGVSDTQYF. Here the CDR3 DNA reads TGTGCCAGCAGTTTGCGAATACTAGCGGGAGTTTCAGATACGCAGTATTTT.

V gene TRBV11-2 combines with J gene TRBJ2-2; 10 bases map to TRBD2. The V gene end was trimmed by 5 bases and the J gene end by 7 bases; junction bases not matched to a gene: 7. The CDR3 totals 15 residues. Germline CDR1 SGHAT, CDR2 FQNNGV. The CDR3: CASSVGLALDGELFF. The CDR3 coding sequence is TGTGCCAGCAGCGTGGGACTAGCGTTAGACGGGGAGCTGTTTTTT. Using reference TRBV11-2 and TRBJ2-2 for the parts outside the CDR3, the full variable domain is EAGVAQSPRYKIIEKRQSVAFWCNPISGHATLYWYQQILGQGPKLLIQFQNNGVVDDSQLPKDRFSAERLKGVDSTLKIQPAKLEDSAVYLCASSVGLALDGELFFGEGSRLTVL.

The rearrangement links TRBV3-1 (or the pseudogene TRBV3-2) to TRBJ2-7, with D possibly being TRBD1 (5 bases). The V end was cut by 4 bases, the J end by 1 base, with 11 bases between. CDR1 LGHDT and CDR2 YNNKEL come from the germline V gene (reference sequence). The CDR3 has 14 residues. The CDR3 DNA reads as TGTGCCAGCAGCCCTAGGACACTGTCCTACGAGCAGTACTTC. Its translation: CASSPRTLSYEQYF.